Presented here are 19 T cell receptor beta chains from one specimen sequenced in a study of shared clonotypes between healthy human individuals. Produced via immunoSEQ multiplex PCR; TCRdb's table is partial and in-frame only. The sample lists about 480,000 clones, about three quarters occurring once. The sample comprised PBMCs. Receptors were obtained from a woman in her thirties or forties in good health. Some clones in this sample may be carry-over from other donors' samples.

V and J are TRBV7-9 and TRBJ2-7; no reliable D call. The germline V gene encodes CDR1 SEHNR and CDR2 FQNEAQ (reference sequence). V was pared by 4 bases and J by 7 bases, with 20 bases between. The CDR3 covers 15 residues. The CDR3 loop is CASSSLTNPYGEQYF. The DNA of the CDR3 is TGTGCCAGCAGCTCCCTAACTAACCCCTACGGAGAGCAGTACTTC.

This clone has more than one count but fewer than ten. This sequence joins TRBV6-5 and TRBJ2-5; unclear D gene. The CDR3 is 16 amino acids. Per germline, CDR1 MNHEY and CDR2 SVGAGI. Trimming removed 0 bases at V and 1 base at J, with 12 bases between. CDR3 DNA sequence: TGTGCCAGCAGTTACTCGGGCAGGTTCCGCCAAGAGACCCAGTACTTC. Translation: CASSYSGRFRQETQYF.

The J gene is TRBJ2-5, the V gene TRBV5-1, with 10 bases lining up with TRBD1. The ends lost 3 bases at V and 2 bases at J; junction bases unmatched: 4. Germline CDR1 reads SGHRS; CDR2 reads YFSETQ. The CDR3 length is 15 residues. The CDR3 loop reads CASSSGQGLQETQYF. CDR3 in DNA: TGCGCCAGCAGCTCGGGACAGGGGCTACAAGAGACCCAGTACTTC.

The chain links TRBV28 to TRBJ2-4; 8 bases fit TRBD2. The CDR3 runs 14 residues. V shed 7 bases and J 7 bases; nucleotides not matched to a gene: 9. The germline V gene encodes CDR1 MDHEN and CDR2 SYDVKM. CDR3: CASTASGGVNIQYF. CDR3 bases: TGTGCCAGCACCGCGTCGGGGGGGGTGAACATTCAGTACTTC.

The gene calls are TRBV18 and TRBJ2-1; D call uncertain. In germline, CDR1 is KGHSH, CDR2 LQKENI. The CDR3 contains 13 residues. V lost 2 bases and J lost 6, with 8 bases in between. The CDR3: CASSPRVPNEQFF. CDR3 nucleotide sequence: TGTGCCAGCTCACCAAGGGTCCCCAATGAGCAGTTCTTC.

The CDR3 region has the DNA TGTGCCAGCAGCCCCAATACAGGTCCCTACGAGCAGTACTTC. Translating gives CASSPNTGPYEQYF. The chain is built from TRBV7-2 and TRBJ2-7; tentatively, D is TRBD1 (5 bases). V was cut by 5 bases and J by 2 bases, with 13 bases left in between. Looked up from germline, CDR1 is SGHTA and CDR2 is FQGNSA. CDR3 length: 14 residues.

The chain joins TRBV5-4 to TRBJ2-3, with no clear D. V was pared by 3 bases and J by 4 bases, with 6 bases between. This CDR3 is built from 12 residues. The germline V gene has CDR1 SGHNT and CDR2 YYREEE (reference sequence). The chain's CDR3 is CASSSTADTQYF. The CDR3 nucleotides are TGTGCCAGCAGCTCGACGGCAGATACGCAGTATTTT.

The table lists this clone with a few counts. This chain links TRBV5-1 with TRBJ2-1; the D gene is possibly TRBD2 (6 bases). Germline V gene data show CDR1 as SGHRS and CDR2 as YFSETQ. This CDR3 has 14 residues. V was shortened by 2 bases and J by 6 bases, with 12 bases between the two germline ends. The CDR3: CASSFPTSSNEQFF. Written as DNA, the CDR3 is TGCGCCAGCAGCTTCCCAACTAGCTCCAATGAGCAGTTCTTC.

The rearrangement uses TRBV15 and TRBJ2-3; TRBD2 might be the D (5 bases). The CDR3 length is 14 residues. Germline V lookup: CDR1 LNHNV, CDR2 YYDKDF (reference sequence). V was pared by 1 base and J by 8 bases, with 13 bases between. The CDR3 sequence: CATSRGGYRVTQYF. The CDR3 DNA reads as TGTGCCACCAGCAGAGGAGGGTATCGGGTTACGCAGTATTTT. Variable domain in full (rest from reference TRBV15 and TRBJ2-3): DAMVIQNPRYQVTQFGKPVTLSCSQTLNHNVMYWYQQKSSQAPKLLFHYYDKDFNNEADTPDNFQSRRPNTSFCFLDIRSPGLGDTAMYLCATSRGGYRVTQYFGPGTRLTVL.

The CDR3 loop reads CASSLNSGFSYNEQFF. DNA of the CDR3: TGTGCCAGCAGCTTAAATAGCGGGTTCTCCTACAATGAGCAGTTCTTC. This chain connects TRBV7-9 to TRBJ2-1, with TRBD2 matching 7 bases. The germline CDR1 and CDR2 sequences are SEHNR and FQNEAQ (reference sequence). This CDR3 contains 16 residues. V lost 2 bases and J lost 0; bases outside the gene matches: 4.

The rearrangement links TRBV19 to TRBJ2-3; D ambiguous. With 6 bases removed from V and 5 bases from J, the gap between germline ends came to 3 bases. CDR1 is LNHDA and CDR2 is SQIVND in the germline V gene (reference sequence). The CDR3 loop spans 10 amino acids. The CDR3, as DNA: TGTGCCAGTAGGGGAGATACGCAGTATTTT. Its translation: CASRGDTQYF.

This clone was seen only a few times. The V call is TRBV10-3, the J call TRBJ1-2; D is uncertain. CDR1 is ENHRY and CDR2 is SYGVKD in the germline V gene. CDR3 length: 13 amino acids. V lost 4 bases and J lost 8, with 14 bases in between. CDR3 nucleotide sequence: TGTGCCATCAGTGGATCAGCAGAACTGGGCTACACCTTC. Its translation is CAISGSAELGYTF.

J is TRBJ2-5 and V is TRBV6-5; D may be TRBD2 (7 bases). Per the germline V gene, CDR1 is MNHEY and CDR2 is SVGAGI. The V gene lost 0 bases and the J gene lost 2 bases, with 10 bases spanning the gap. CDR3 length equals 15 residues. In DNA, the CDR3 is TGTGCCAGCAGTTACTCGCGGGGGCGGCAAGAGACCCAGTACTTC. As protein: CASSYSRGRQETQYF.

The chain links TRBV5-1 to TRBJ2-7, with D perhaps being TRBD1 or TRBD2 (5 bases each). Germline CDR1 is SGHRS and CDR2 is YFSETQ. The CDR3 is made up of 15 amino acids. Trimming shortened V by 4 bases and J by 5 bases, and 19 bases separated the two germline ends. CDR3 bases: TGCGCCAGCAGCCAAGGACACCTGTATAGCGACGAGCAGTACTTC. It encodes CASSQGHLYSDEQYF.

The chain combines TRBV5-5 with TRBJ2-1, with 11 positions matching TRBD2. CDR1 is SGHKS and CDR2 is YYEKEE in the germline V gene (reference sequence). The CDR3 is made up of 15 amino acids. The V gene end was trimmed by 4 bases and the J gene end by 4 bases; junction bases not matched to a gene: 4. In DNA form, the CDR3 reads TGTGCCAGCAGCACTAGCGGGAGTTATTACAATGAGCAGTTCTTC. Translating gives CASSTSGSYYNEQFF.

A word on this clone: This sequence is one base from a far larger clone and is likely a read error. V and J are TRBV6-1 and TRBJ2-7; 7 positions match TRBD1. J gave up 8 bases and V 4 bases, and 14 bases lay outside the gene matches. The CDR3 length is 15 residues. Germline CDR1 MNHNS, CDR2 SASEGT. CDR3: CASSVTGEGPNKQYF. CDR3 nucleotides: TGTGCCAGCAGTGTCACAGGGGAAGGACCTAACAAGCAGTACTTC.

This chain connects TRBV7-8 to TRBJ2-3, with D perhaps matching TRBD2 (6 bases). V was pared by 3 bases and J by 0 bases, with 13 bases between. The CDR3 runs 16 residues. The germline gives CDR1 SGHVS, CDR2 FQNEAQ. CDR3 protein: CASSLRAGLSTDTQYF. The CDR3 region has the DNA TGTGCCAGCAGCTTGAGGGCGGGACTTAGCACAGATACGCAGTATTTT.

The chain couples TRBV5-1 to TRBJ2-5; D possibly corresponds to TRBD1 (6 bases). The V and J ends lost 0 bases and 1 base respectively, with 13 bases between them. Per the germline V gene, CDR1 is SGHRS and CDR2 is YFSETQ. This CDR3 is 16 amino acids long. CDR3 sequence reads: CASSLGGRGSQETQYF. CDR3 coding DNA: TGCGCCAGCAGCTTGGGAGGTAGGGGGTCCCAAGAGACCCAGTACTTC. Filled out from reference TRBV5-1 and TRBJ2-5, the complete variable domain reads KAGVTQTPRYLIKTRGQQVTLSCSPISGHRSVSWYQQTPGQGLQFLFEYFSETQRNKGNFPGRFSGRQFSNSRSEMNVSTLELGDSALYLCASSLGGRGSQETQYFGPGTRLLVL.

The chain carries TRBV11-2 and TRBJ2-2; no reliable D call. The V and J ends lost 5 bases and 2 bases respectively, with 12 bases between them. Germline CDR1 SGHAT, CDR2 FQNNGV. This CDR3 comprises 15 residues. Here the CDR3 reads CASSRQWGNTGELFF. Here the CDR3 DNA reads TGTGCCAGCAGCCGTCAGTGGGGAAACACCGGGGAGCTGTTTTTT.